Listed below are T cell receptor beta chains from one sample, sequenced in a study of response to subunit inactivated influenza vaccine. TCRdb reprocessed the RT-PCR reads with MiXCR, giving one entry per CDR3 protein. The repertoire holds more than 200,000 distinct CDR3 sequences, 10% to 15% seen once, with approximately 8.3% in the top ten. This material consisted of non-naive T cells sorted from PBMCs, taken 14 to 15 days before vaccination. Source of these receptors: a man aged 50 or older who received an inactivated influenza vaccine. CDR3s include the opening cysteine and the closing phenylalanine or tryptophan. Fields, in order: CDR3 protein, V gene, J gene, CDR3 length.

cdr3_aa: CASSWLSGEQFF
v_call: TRBV28
j_call: TRBJ2-1
cdr3_length: 12

cdr3_aa: CASSRRSSTDTQYF
v_call: TRBV7-2
j_call: TRBJ2-3
cdr3_length: 14

cdr3_aa: CASSQGPANSPLHF
v_call: TRBV3-1
j_call: TRBJ1-6
cdr3_length: 14

cdr3_aa: CAISEGRANTEAFF
v_call: TRBV10-3
j_call: TRBJ1-1
cdr3_length: 14

cdr3_aa: CASGPDGAPEAFF
v_call: TRBV12-5
j_call: TRBJ1-1
cdr3_length: 13

cdr3_aa: CASSLADRVHEQYF
v_call: TRBV5-1
j_call: TRBJ2-7
cdr3_length: 14

cdr3_aa: CASSRGGTGVVLNTQYF
v_call: TRBV7-2
j_call: TRBJ2-3
cdr3_length: 17

cdr3_aa: CASSPGTGYTF
v_call: TRBV12-3/TRBV12-4
j_call: TRBJ1-2
cdr3_length: 11

cdr3_aa: CASHTGTGVYNEQFF
v_call: TRBV27
j_call: TRBJ2-1
cdr3_length: 15

cdr3_aa: CSASGGHSTDTQYF
v_call: TRBV20-1
j_call: TRBJ2-3
cdr3_length: 14

cdr3_aa: CASSWDYNSPLHF
v_call: TRBV5-5
j_call: TRBJ1-6
cdr3_length: 13

cdr3_aa: CSARPGGNEKLFF
v_call: TRBV20-1
j_call: TRBJ1-4
cdr3_length: 13

cdr3_aa: CASRNPGQGWSGELFF
v_call: TRBV5-1
j_call: TRBJ2-2
cdr3_length: 16

cdr3_aa: CSATKGRDTGANVLTF
v_call: TRBV20-1
j_call: TRBJ2-6
cdr3_length: 16

cdr3_aa: CASSSQSGFTGELFF
v_call: TRBV7-2
j_call: TRBJ2-2
cdr3_length: 15

cdr3_aa: CSATRDGSDTQYF
v_call: TRBV20-1
j_call: TRBJ2-3
cdr3_length: 13

cdr3_aa: CASSHLTGRRANEKLFF
v_call: TRBV4-1
j_call: TRBJ1-4
cdr3_length: 17

cdr3_aa: CASSLMSGMNTGELFF
v_call: TRBV7-3
j_call: TRBJ2-2
cdr3_length: 16

cdr3_aa: CASSLDKKGGDTQYF
v_call: TRBV5-1
j_call: TRBJ2-3
cdr3_length: 15

cdr3_aa: CSARPLRLAGAYNEQFF
v_call: TRBV20-1
j_call: TRBJ2-1
cdr3_length: 17

cdr3_aa: CATSRTLAGGPKETQYF
v_call: TRBV15
j_call: TRBJ2-5
cdr3_length: 17

cdr3_aa: CASSSRAGTSGILSYNEQFF
v_call: TRBV7-3
j_call: TRBJ2-1
cdr3_length: 20

cdr3_aa: CASSRPGRATYEQYF
v_call: TRBV12-3/TRBV12-4
j_call: TRBJ2-7
cdr3_length: 15

cdr3_aa: CASSPRGVSETQYF
v_call: TRBV27
j_call: TRBJ2-5
cdr3_length: 14

cdr3_aa: CASSLAPGASGRQFF
v_call: TRBV12-3/TRBV12-4
j_call: TRBJ2-1
cdr3_length: 15

cdr3_aa: CASSQIWTGDHEQYF
v_call: TRBV3-1
j_call: TRBJ2-7
cdr3_length: 15

cdr3_aa: CSAVTSGRGHGTDTQYF
v_call: TRBV20-1
j_call: TRBJ2-3
cdr3_length: 17

cdr3_aa: CSATSPGHLAAQYF
v_call: TRBV20-1
j_call: TRBJ2-3
cdr3_length: 14

cdr3_aa: CASSTGSRGTEAFF
v_call: TRBV6-1
j_call: TRBJ1-1
cdr3_length: 14

cdr3_aa: CASSLLGIRTGNTIYF
v_call: TRBV7-8
j_call: TRBJ1-3
cdr3_length: 16

cdr3_aa: CASSQDLGGVYEQYF
v_call: TRBV4-3
j_call: TRBJ2-7
cdr3_length: 15

cdr3_aa: CASSLESTGYGYTF
v_call: TRBV7-9
j_call: TRBJ1-2
cdr3_length: 14

cdr3_aa: CASSQGGSGANVLTF
v_call: TRBV3-1
j_call: TRBJ2-6
cdr3_length: 15

cdr3_aa: CASSLARQTPYTGELFF
v_call: TRBV5-1
j_call: TRBJ2-2
cdr3_length: 17

cdr3_aa: CASSLAGGQYF
v_call: TRBV5-8
j_call: TRBJ2-7
cdr3_length: 11

cdr3_aa: CASRGASNYGYTF
v_call: TRBV6-1
j_call: TRBJ1-2
cdr3_length: 13

cdr3_aa: CASSQGRGLDEQYF
v_call: TRBV4-2
j_call: TRBJ2-7
cdr3_length: 14

cdr3_aa: CASARRDRENNEQFF
v_call: TRBV5-1
j_call: TRBJ2-1
cdr3_length: 15

cdr3_aa: CASSQWASQGSGNTIYF
v_call: TRBV3-1
j_call: TRBJ1-3
cdr3_length: 17

cdr3_aa: CASSFGVGGRGDEQYF
v_call: TRBV5-6
j_call: TRBJ2-7
cdr3_length: 16

cdr3_aa: CASSTQTVNSGNTIYF
v_call: TRBV18
j_call: TRBJ1-3
cdr3_length: 16

cdr3_aa: CATSEPTGTGTTGELFF
v_call: TRBV24-1
j_call: TRBJ2-2
cdr3_length: 17

cdr3_aa: CASSLAGLPNTEAFF
v_call: TRBV12-3/TRBV12-4
j_call: TRBJ1-1
cdr3_length: 15

cdr3_aa: CASSQQDWLYEQYF
v_call: TRBV12-3/TRBV12-4
j_call: TRBJ2-7
cdr3_length: 14

cdr3_aa: CASSVSPGATGELFF
v_call: TRBV9
j_call: TRBJ2-2
cdr3_length: 15

cdr3_aa: CASSPGTYSYNEQFF
v_call: TRBV5-4
j_call: TRBJ2-1
cdr3_length: 15

cdr3_aa: CAWSDRGLRETQYF
v_call: TRBV30
j_call: TRBJ2-5
cdr3_length: 14

cdr3_aa: CASSQFSGGANEQYF
v_call: TRBV4-2
j_call: TRBJ2-7
cdr3_length: 15

cdr3_aa: CASSARGSANYGYTF
v_call: TRBV9
j_call: TRBJ1-2
cdr3_length: 15

cdr3_aa: CASSSASVRTQYF
v_call: TRBV28
j_call: TRBJ2-5
cdr3_length: 13

cdr3_aa: CASSPKGVFFYEQYF
v_call: TRBV18
j_call: TRBJ2-7
cdr3_length: 15

cdr3_aa: CSVGYGGMTEQYF
v_call: TRBV29-1
j_call: TRBJ2-7
cdr3_length: 13

cdr3_aa: CASSDPGQRQKLFF
v_call: TRBV25-1
j_call: TRBJ1-4
cdr3_length: 14

cdr3_aa: CASSLELTGGLISHEQFF
v_call: TRBV5-1
j_call: TRBJ2-1
cdr3_length: 18

cdr3_aa: CASRPGTGGNLYGYTF
v_call: TRBV2
j_call: TRBJ1-2
cdr3_length: 16

cdr3_aa: CASSLSELAYEQYF
v_call: TRBV27
j_call: TRBJ2-7
cdr3_length: 14

cdr3_aa: CATSRERGGVNTEAFF
v_call: TRBV15
j_call: TRBJ1-1
cdr3_length: 16

cdr3_aa: CSARTTRVNTEAFF
v_call: TRBV20-1
j_call: TRBJ1-1
cdr3_length: 14

cdr3_aa: CASRRQGSYNEQF
v_call: TRBV2
j_call: TRBJ2-1
cdr3_length: 13

cdr3_aa: CASSRQADTDTQYF
v_call: TRBV14
j_call: TRBJ2-3
cdr3_length: 14